One and the same sample provided the 4 T cell receptor beta chains below, sequenced in a study of blood T cell repertoires in COVID-19. The assay was immunoSEQ multiplex PCR, and TCRdb's table has in-frame clones only and misses some. Altogether about 67,000 clones are present, 87% being singletons, with the ten largest covering 8% to 9.5%. Sequencing used peripheral blood. The receptors stem from a man aged 50-60 years with active COVID-19.

The chain is built from TRBV27 and TRBJ2-7; D gene uncertain. The germline CDR1 and CDR2 sequences are MNHEY and SMNVEV (reference sequence). This CDR3 comprises 11 residues. Trimming stripped 5 bases from V and 6 bases from J, with 8 bases between. CDR3 bases: TGTGCCAGCAGTCAGGCAAGCGAGCAGTACTTC. It translates to CASSQASEQYF.

The CDR3 DNA is TGTGCCAGCACCCGACAGGCTACCCTCATGAACACTGAAGCTTTCTTT. It encodes CASTRQATLMNTEAFF. J is TRBJ1-1 and V is TRBV2, with a tentative D call TRBD1 (6 bases). Germline lookup yields CDR1 SNHLY and CDR2 FYNNEI. Trimming pared 7 bases from V and 0 bases from J, leaving 18 bases between. This CDR3 has 16 residues.

The CDR3 sequence is CASSQDANYGRAAYNEQFF. In DNA, the CDR3 is TGCGCCAGCAGCCAAGATGCCAATTACGGGAGGGCCGCCTACAATGAGCAGTTCTTC. The rearrangement joins TRBV4-3 to TRBJ2-1, with TRBD2 matching 8 bases. V shed 0 bases, J shed 2 bases, and the junction held 12 bases outside the gene matches. There are 19 residues in the CDR3. CDR1 LGHNA and CDR2 YSLEER come from the germline V gene.

This chain connects TRBV9 to TRBJ1-3; D uncertain. Trimming shortened V by 0 bases and J by 0 bases, and 4 bases separated the two germline ends. Germline values: CDR1 SGDLS, CDR2 YYNGEE. This CDR3 contains 14 residues. The CDR3 protein is CASSVVASGNTIYF. CDR3 bases: TGTGCCAGCAGCGTAGTGGCCTCTGGAAACACCATATATTTT.